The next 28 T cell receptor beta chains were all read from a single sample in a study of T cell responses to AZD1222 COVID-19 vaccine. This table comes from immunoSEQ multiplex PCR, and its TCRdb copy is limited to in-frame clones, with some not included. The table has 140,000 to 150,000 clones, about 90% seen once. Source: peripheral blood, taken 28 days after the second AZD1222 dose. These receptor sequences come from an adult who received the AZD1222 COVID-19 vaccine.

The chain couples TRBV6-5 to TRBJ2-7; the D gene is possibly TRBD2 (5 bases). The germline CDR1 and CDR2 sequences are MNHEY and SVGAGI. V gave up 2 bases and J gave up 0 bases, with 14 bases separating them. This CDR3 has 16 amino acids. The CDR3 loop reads CASSYGSASSSYEQYF. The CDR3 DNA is TGTGCCAGCAGTTACGGTAGCGCGTCGAGCTCCTACGAGCAGTACTTC.

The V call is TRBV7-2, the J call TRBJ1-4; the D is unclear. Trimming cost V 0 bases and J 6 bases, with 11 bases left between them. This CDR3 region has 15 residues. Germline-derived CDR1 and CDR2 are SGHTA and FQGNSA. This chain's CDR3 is CASSLAPRTDEKLFF. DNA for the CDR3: TGTGCCAGCAGCTTAGCTCCCCGGACGGATGAAAAACTGTTTTTT.

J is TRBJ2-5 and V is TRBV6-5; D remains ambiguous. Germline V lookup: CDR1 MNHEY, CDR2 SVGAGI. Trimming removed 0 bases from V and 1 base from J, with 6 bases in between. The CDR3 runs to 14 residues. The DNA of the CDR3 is TGTGCCAGCAGTTACTCGCGCAGCCAAGAGACCCAGTACTTC. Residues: CASSYSRSQETQYF.

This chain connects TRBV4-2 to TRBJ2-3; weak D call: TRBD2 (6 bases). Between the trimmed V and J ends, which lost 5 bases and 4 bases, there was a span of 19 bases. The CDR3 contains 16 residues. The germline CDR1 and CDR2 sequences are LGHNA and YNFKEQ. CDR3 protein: CASSDSRVGTPDTQYF. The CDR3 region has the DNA TGTGCCAGCAGCGACAGCCGGGTTGGGACTCCAGATACGCAGTATTTT.

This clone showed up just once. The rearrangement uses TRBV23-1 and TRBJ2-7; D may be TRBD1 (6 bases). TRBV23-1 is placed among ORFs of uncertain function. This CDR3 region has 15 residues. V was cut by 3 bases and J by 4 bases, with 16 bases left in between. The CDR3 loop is CASSQYRDTKYEQYF. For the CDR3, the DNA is TGCGCCAGCAGTCAGTACCGGGACACCAAATACGAGCAGTACTTC.

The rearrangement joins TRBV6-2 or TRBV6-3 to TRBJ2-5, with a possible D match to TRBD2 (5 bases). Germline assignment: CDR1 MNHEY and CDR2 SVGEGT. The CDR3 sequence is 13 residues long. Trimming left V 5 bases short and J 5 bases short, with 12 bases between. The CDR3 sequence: CASSRGIMETQYF. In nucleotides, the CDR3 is TGTGCCAGCAGTAGAGGGATAATGGAGACCCAGTACTTC.

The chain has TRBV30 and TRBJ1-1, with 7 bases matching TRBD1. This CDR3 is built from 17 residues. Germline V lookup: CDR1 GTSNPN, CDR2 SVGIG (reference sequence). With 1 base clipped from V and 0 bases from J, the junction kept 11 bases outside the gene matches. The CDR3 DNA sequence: TGTGCCTGGAGTGCCGACCGGACAGGCGCTATGAACACTGAAGCTTTCTTT. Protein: CAWSADRTGAMNTEAFF. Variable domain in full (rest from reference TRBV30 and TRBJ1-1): SQTIHQWPATLVQPVGSPLSLECTVEGTSNPNLYWYRQAAGRGLQLLFYSVGIGQISSEVPQNLSASRPQDRQFILSSKKLLLSDSGFYLCAWSADRTGAMNTEAFFGQGTRLTVV.

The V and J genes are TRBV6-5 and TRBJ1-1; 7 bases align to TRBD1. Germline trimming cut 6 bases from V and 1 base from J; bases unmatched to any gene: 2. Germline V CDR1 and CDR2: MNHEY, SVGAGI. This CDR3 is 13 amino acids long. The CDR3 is CASSRQGNTEAFF. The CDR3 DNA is TGTGCCAGCAGCAGACAGGGGAACACTGAAGCTTTCTTT.

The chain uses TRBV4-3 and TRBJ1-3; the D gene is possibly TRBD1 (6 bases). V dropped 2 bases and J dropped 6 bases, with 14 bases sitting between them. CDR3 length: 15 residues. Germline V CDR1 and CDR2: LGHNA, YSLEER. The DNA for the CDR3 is TGCGCCAGCAGCCAAACACAGGGAATCGAAAACACCATATATTTT. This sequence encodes CASSQTQGIENTIYF.

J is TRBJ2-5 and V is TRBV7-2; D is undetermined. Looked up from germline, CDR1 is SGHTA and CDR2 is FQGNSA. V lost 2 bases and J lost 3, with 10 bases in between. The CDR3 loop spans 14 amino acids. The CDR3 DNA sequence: TGTGCCAGCAGCTTAAGGTCCGCGGAAGAGACCCAGTACTTC. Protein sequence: CASSLRSAEETQYF.

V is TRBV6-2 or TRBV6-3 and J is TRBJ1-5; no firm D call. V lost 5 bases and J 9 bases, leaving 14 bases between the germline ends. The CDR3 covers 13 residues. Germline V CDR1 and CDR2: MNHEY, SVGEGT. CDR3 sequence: CASSTGPGRPQHF. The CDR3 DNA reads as TGTGCCAGCAGTACCGGACCCGGGCGGCCCCAGCATTTT.

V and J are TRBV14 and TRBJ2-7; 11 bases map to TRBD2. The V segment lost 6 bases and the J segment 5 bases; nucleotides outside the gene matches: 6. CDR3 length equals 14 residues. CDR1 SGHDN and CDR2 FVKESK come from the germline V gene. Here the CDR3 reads CASSRTSGSHEQYF. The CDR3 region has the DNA TGTGCCAGCAGTCGCACTAGCGGGAGTCACGAGCAGTACTTC.

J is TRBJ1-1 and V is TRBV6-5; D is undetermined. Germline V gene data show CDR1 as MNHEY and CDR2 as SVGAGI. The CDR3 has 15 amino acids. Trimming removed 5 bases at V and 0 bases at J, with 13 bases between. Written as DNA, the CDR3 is TGTGCCAGCAGTACCTCGGGCAGGCTGAACACTGAAGCTTTCTTT. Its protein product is CASSTSGRLNTEAFF.

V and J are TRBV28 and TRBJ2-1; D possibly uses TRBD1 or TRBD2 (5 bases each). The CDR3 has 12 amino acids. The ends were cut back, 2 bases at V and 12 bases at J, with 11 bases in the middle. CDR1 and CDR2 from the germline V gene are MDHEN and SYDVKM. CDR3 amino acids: CASSLGQGVQFF. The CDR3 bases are TGTGCCAGCAGTTTAGGGCAGGGAGTGCAGTTCTTC.

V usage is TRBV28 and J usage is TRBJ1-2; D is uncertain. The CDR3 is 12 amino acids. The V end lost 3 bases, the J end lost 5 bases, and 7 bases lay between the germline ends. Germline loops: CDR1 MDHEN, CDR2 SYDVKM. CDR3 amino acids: CASSLRSYGYTF. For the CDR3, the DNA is TGTGCCAGCAGTTTGCGCAGTTATGGCTACACCTTC.

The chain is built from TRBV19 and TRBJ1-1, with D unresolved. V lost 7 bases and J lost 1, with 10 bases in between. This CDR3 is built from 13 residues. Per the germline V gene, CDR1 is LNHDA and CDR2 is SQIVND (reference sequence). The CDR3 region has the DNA TGTGCCAGTACGCCCCGGGGGAACACTGAAGCTTTCTTT. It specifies CASTPRGNTEAFF.

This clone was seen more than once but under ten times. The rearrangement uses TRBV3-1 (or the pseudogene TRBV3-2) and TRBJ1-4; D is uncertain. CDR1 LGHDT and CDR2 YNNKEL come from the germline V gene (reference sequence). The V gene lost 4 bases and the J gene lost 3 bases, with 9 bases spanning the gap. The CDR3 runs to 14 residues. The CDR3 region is CASSLRTANEKLFF. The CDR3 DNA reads TGTGCCAGCAGCCTACGGACGGCTAATGAAAAACTGTTTTTT.

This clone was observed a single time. The chain's CDR3 is CASSAAPILGMANTIYF. CDR3 coding DNA: TGTGCCAGCAGTGCCGCCCCCATTTTGGGGATGGCGAACACCATATATTTT. This rearrangement joins TRBV9 to TRBJ1-3; D gene ambiguous. V was shortened by 5 bases and J by 7 bases, with 25 bases between the two germline ends. The CDR3 is 17 amino acids. Looked up from germline, CDR1 is SGDLS and CDR2 is YYNGEE.

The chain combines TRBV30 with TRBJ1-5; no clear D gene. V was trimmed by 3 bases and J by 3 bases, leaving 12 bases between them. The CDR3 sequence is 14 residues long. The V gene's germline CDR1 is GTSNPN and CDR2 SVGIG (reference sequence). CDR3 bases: TGTGCCTGGAGGCTTGGGCGGAACAATCAGCCCCAGCATTTT. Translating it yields CAWRLGRNNQPQHF. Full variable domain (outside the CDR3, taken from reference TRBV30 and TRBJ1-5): SQTIHQWPATLVQPVGSPLSLECTVEGTSNPNLYWYRQAAGRGLQLLFYSVGIGQISSEVPQNLSASRPQDRQFILSSKKLLLSDSGFYLCAWRLGRNNQPQHFGDGTRLSIL.

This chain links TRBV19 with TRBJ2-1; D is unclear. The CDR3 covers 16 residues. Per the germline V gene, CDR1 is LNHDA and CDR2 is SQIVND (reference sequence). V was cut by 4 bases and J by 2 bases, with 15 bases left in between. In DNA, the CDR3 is TGTGCCAGTAGTAAAAATGGGCAGTTCCCCTACAATGAGCAGTTCTTC. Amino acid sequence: CASSKNGQFPYNEQFF.

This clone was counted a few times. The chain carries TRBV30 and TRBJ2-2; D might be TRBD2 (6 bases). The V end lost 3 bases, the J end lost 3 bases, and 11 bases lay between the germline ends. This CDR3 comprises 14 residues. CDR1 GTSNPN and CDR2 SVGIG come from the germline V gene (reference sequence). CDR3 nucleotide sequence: TGTGCCTGGAGGGGGGACTTAGACACCGGGGAGCTGTTTTTT. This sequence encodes CAWRGDLDTGELFF.

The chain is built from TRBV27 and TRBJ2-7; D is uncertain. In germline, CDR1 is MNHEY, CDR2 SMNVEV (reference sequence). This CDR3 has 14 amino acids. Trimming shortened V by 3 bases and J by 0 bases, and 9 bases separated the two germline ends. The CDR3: CASSFQSNSYEQYF. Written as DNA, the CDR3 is TGTGCCAGCAGTTTTCAGAGTAACTCCTACGAGCAGTACTTC.

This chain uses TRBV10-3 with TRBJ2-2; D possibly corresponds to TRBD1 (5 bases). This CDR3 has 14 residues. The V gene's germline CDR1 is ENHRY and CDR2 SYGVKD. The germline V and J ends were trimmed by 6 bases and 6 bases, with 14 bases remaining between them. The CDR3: CAISREGAAGELFF. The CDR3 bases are TGTGCCATCAGCCGTGAAGGGGCGGCCGGGGAGCTGTTTTTT.

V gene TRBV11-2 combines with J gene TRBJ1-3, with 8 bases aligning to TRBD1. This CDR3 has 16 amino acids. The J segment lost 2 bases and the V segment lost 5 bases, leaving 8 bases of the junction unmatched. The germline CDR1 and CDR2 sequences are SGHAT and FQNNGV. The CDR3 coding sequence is TGTGCCAGCAGCACCAGGACAGGGCAGGCTGGAAACACCATATATTTT. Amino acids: CASSTRTGQAGNTIYF. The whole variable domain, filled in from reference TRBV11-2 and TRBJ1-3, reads EAGVAQSPRYKIIEKRQSVAFWCNPISGHATLYWYQQILGQGPKLLIQFQNNGVVDDSQLPKDRFSAERLKGVDSTLKIQPAKLEDSAVYLCASSTRTGQAGNTIYFGEGSWLTVV.

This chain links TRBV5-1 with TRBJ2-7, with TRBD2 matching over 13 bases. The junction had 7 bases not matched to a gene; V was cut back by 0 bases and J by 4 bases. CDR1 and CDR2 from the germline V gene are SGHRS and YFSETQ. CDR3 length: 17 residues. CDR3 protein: CASSLASRGLAGYEQYF. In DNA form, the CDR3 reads TGCGCCAGCAGCTTGGCCAGCCGGGGACTAGCGGGGTACGAGCAGTACTTC.

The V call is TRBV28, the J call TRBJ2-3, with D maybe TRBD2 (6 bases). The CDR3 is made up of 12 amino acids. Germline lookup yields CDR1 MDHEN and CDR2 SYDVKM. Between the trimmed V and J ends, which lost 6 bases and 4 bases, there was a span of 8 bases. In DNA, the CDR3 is TGTGCCAGCAGCGGGGGTGCAGATACGCAGTATTTT. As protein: CASSGGADTQYF.

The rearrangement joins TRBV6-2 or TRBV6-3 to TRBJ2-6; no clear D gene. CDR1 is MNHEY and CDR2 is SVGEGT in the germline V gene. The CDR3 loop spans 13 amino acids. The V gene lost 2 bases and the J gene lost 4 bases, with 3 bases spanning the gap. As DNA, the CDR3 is TGTGCCAGCAGTTACGGGGGGGCCAACGTCCTGACTTTC. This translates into CASSYGGANVLTF.

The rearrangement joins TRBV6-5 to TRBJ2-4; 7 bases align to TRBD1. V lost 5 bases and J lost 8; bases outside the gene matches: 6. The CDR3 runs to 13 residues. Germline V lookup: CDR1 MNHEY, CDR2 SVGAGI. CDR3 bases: TGTGCCAGCAGTCAGACAGGGTCCGACATTCAGTACTTC. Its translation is CASSQTGSDIQYF.